This T cell receptor beta chain was identified during a study of T cells in Graves' hyperthyroidism and ophthalmopathy. The study left out patients who had uncontrolled infection, other autoimmune disease, pregnancy or lactation. Diagnosis relied on clinical symptoms, serum thyroxine and TRAb, thyroid ultrasound and orbital computed tomography. Amplified TCR beta CDR3 regions came from RNA transcripts. HTBI primers were the set used in a first-round RT-PCR of the TCR CDR3. TCRdb reprocessed the multiplex PCR reads via MiXCR and lists one record per CDR3 protein. Of about 350,000 distinct CDR3 sequences listed, about 15% are singletons. Note on this clonotype: Antigen: not known.

V lost 3 bases and J lost 3, with 9 bases in between. This CDR3 has 13 residues. CDR1 and CDR2 (germline): GTSNPN, SVGIG (reference sequence). The study's findings and limits: In blood, most of the thyroid clonotypes expanded above 0.001 were also present. Ophthalmopathy cases were set apart from stable hyperthyroidism by a 13 V-J model.

This chain joins TRBV30 and TRBJ2-1; D is unclear. Sequences were obtained from blood. The TCR comes from a woman in her twenties or thirties with Graves' hyperthyroidism. CDR3 residues: CAWRNGFYNEQFF. CDR3 in DNA: TGTGCCTGGAGAAACGGTTTCTACAATGAGCAGTTCTTC. The full variable domain, in which reference TRBV30 and TRBJ2-1 provide the parts outside the CDR3, is SQTIHQWPATLVQPVGSPLSLECTVEGTSNPNLYWYRQAAGRGLQLLFYSVGIGQISSEVPQNLSASRPQDRQFILSSKKLLLSDSGFYLCAWRNGFYNEQFFGPGTRLTVL.